This TCR beta chain was sequenced during a study of identical twins. Study-wide points: Cord blood's abundant beta clonotypes had fewer insertions, unlike memory repertoires. Within monozygotic twins, out-of-frame TCR alpha sharing was underestimated by the models.

The CDR3 covers 13 residues. V trimming: 10 bases; J trimming: 2 bases; junction bases outside the gene matches: 5. Germline loops: CDR1 MNHEY, CDR2 SVGEGT. TCRdb passed the 5' RACE reads through MiXCR, listing each CDR3 protein once. Of more than 400,000 distinct CDR3 sequences listed, roughly 15% are singletons. About this clonotype: No antigen is known for it.

This same sample was also taken into another study, of yellow fever vaccine responses in identical twins.

The chain uses TRBV6-2 or TRBV6-3 and TRBJ1-5; the match to TRBD1 covers 7 bases. Specimen: CD4+ T cells sorted from blood. The sequence came from a young woman in good health. This CDR3 is CATQGIGNQPQHF. The CDR3 DNA follows: TGTGCCACACAGGGGATAGGCAATCAGCCCCAGCATTTT.